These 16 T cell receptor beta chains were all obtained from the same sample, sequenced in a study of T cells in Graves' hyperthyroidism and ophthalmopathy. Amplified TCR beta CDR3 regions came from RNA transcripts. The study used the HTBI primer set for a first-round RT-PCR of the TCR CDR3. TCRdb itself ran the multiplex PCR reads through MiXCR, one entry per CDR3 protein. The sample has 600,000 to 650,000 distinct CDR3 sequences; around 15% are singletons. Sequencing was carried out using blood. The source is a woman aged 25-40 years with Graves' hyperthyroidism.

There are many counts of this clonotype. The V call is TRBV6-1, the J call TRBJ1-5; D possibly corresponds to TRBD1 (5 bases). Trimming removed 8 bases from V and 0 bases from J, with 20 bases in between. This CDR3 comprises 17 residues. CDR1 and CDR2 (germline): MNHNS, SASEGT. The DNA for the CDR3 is TGTGCCAGCCGCGTATTATCCGCGGGGGTTAGCAATCAGCCCCAGCATTTT. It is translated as CASRVLSAGVSNQPQHF.

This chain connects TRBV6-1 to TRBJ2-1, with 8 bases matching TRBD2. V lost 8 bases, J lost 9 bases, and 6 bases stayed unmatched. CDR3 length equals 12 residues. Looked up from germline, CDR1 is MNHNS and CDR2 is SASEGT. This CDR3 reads CASGTGGVEQFF. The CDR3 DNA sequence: TGTGCCAGCGGGACGGGAGGGGTTGAGCAGTTCTTC.

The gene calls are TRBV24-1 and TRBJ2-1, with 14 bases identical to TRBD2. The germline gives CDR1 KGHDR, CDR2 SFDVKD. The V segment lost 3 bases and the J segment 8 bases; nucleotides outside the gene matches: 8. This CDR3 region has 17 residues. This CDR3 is CATSDPGTSGSVDEQFF. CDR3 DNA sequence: TGTGCCACCAGTGATCCGGGGACTAGCGGGAGTGTCGATGAGCAGTTCTTC.

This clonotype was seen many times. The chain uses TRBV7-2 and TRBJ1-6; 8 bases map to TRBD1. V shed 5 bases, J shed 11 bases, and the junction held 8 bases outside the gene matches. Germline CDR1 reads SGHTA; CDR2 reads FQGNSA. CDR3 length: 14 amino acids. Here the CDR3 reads CASSRPDRGPPLHF. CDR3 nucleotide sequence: TGTGCCAGCAGCCGACCCGACAGGGGCCCACCCCTCCACTTT. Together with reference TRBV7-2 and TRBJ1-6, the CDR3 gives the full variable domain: GAGVSQSPSNKVTEKGKDVELRCDPISGHTALYWYRQSLGQGLEFLIYFQGNSAPDKSGLPSDRFSAERTGGSVSTLTIQRTQQEDSAVYLCASSRPDRGPPLHFGNGTRLTVT.

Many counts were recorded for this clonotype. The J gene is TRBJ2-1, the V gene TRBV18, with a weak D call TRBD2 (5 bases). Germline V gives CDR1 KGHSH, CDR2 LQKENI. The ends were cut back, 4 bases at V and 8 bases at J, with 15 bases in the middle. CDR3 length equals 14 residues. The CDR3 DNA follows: TGTGCCAGCTCACAGCGAGGGCCTTTCGATGAGCAGTTCTTC. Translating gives CASSQRGPFDEQFF.

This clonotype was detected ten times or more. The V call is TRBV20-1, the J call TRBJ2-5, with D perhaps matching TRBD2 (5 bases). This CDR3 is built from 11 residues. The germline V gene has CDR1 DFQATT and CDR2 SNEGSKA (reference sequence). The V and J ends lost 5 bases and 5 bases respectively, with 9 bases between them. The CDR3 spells CSAEGGETQYF. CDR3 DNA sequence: TGCAGTGCTGAGGGTGGGGAGACCCAGTACTTC.

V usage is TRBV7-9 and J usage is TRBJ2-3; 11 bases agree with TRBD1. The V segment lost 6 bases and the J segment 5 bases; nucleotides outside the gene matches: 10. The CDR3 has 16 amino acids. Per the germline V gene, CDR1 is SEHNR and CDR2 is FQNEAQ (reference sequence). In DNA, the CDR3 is TGTGCCAGCAGTTCCCAGGACAGGGGGCGAGGAGATACGCAGTATTTT. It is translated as CASSSQDRGRGDTQYF.

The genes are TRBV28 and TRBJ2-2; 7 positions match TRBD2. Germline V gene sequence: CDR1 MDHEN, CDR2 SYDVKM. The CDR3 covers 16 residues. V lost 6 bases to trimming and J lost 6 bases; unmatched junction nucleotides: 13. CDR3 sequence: CASREAGGRMSGELFF. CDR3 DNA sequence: TGTGCCAGCAGGGAGGCGGGCGGGAGAATGTCCGGGGAGCTGTTTTTT.

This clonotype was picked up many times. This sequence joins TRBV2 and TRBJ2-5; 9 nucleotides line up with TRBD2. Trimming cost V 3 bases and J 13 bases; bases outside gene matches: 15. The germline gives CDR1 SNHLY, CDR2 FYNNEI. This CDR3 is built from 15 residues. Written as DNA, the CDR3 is TGTGCCAGCAGTGAGGGTACGGCTAGCGGGAAATGGTTGTACTTC. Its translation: CASSEGTASGKWLYF.

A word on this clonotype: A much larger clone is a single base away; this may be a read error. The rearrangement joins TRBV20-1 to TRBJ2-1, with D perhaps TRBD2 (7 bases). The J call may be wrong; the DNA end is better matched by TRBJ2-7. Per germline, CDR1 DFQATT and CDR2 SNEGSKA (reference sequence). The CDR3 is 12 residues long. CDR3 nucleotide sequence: TGCAGTGCTATGACGGGGGGCAATGAGCAGTACTTC. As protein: CSAMTGGNEQYF.

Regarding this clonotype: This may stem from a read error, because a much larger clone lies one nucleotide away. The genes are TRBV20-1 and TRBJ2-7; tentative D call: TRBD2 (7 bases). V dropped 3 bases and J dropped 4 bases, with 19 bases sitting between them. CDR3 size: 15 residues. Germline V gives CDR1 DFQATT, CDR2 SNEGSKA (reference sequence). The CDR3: CSASGRGGLDYEQYF. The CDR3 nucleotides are TGCAGTGCTAGCGGCAGGGGAGGGCTGGATTACGAGCAGTACTTC.

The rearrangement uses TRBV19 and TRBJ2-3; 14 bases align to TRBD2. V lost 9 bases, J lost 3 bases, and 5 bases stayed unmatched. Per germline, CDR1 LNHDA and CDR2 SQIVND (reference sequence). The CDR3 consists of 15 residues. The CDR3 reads CASQRTSGGTDTQYF. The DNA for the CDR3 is TGTGCCAGCCAAAGGACTAGCGGGGGGACAGATACGCAGTATTTT.

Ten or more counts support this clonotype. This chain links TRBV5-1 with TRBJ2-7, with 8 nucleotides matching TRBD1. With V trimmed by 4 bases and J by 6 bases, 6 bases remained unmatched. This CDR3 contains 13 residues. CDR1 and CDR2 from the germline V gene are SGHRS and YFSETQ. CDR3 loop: CASSGQGNGEQYF. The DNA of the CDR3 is TGCGCCAGCAGCGGACAGGGCAATGGCGAGCAGTACTTC.

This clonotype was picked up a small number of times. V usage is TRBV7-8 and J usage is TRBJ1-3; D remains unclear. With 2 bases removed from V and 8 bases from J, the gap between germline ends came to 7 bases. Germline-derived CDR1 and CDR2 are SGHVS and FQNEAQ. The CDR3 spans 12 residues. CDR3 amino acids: CASSLYLDTIYF. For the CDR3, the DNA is TGTGCCAGCAGCTTATATCTGGACACCATATATTTT.

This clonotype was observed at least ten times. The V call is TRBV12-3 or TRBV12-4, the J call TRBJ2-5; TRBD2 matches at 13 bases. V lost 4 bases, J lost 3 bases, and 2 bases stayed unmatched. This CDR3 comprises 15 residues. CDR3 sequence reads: CASSSGTSGKETQYF. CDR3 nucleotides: TGTGCCAGCAGTTCGGGGACTAGCGGGAAAGAGACCCAGTACTTC.

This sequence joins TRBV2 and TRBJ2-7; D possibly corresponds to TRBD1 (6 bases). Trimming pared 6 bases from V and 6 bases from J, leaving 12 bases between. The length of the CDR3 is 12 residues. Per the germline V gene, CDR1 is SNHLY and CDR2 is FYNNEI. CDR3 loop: CASSGTSLEQYF. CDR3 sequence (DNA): TGTGCCAGCAGCGGGACATCTCTCGAGCAGTACTTC.